The clone carrying this T cell receptor (beta chain) was detected ten times or more. The sample originates from a study of response to subunit inactivated influenza vaccine. TCRdb called the RT-PCR reads again in MiXCR, with one record for every CDR3 protein. Of hundreds of thousands of distinct CDR3 sequences listed, 14% are singletons. Trimming stripped 6 bases from V and 2 bases from J, with 12 bases between. The CDR3 has 13 amino acids. The V gene's germline CDR1 is SQVTM and CDR2 ANQGSEA. The TCR was taken from a man between 50 and 59 years old who received an inactivated influenza vaccine. The sequenced sample was PBMCs from blood, obtained around two weeks before vaccination. J is TRBJ2-3 and V is TRBV29-1, with D possibly matching TRBD1 (7 bases). CDR3 in DNA: TGCAGCGTCCGCGGGACAGTCACAGATACGCAGTATTTT. Translation gives CSVRGTVTDTQYF.